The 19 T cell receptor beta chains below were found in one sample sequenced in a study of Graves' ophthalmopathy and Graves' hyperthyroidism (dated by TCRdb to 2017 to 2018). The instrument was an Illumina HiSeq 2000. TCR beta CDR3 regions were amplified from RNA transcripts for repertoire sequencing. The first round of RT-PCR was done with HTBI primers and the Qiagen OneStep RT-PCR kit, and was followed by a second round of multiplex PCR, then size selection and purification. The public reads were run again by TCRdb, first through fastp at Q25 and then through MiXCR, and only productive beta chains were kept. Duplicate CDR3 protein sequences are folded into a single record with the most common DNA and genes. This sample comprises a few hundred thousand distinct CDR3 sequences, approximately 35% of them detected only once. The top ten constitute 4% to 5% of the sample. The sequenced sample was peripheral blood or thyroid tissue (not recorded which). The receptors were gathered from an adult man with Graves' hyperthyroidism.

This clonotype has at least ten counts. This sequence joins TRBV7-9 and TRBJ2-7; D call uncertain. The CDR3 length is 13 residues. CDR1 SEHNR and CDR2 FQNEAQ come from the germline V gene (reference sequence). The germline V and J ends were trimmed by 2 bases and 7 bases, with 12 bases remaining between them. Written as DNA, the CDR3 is TGTGCCAGCAGCTTACAGGAGCCTGGTGAGCAGTACTTC. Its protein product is CASSLQEPGEQYF. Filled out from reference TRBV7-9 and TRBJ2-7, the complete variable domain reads DTGVSQNPRHKITKRGQNVTFRCDPISEHNRLYWYRQTLGQGPEFLTYFQNEAQLEKSRLLSDRFSAERPKGSFSTLEIQRTEQGDSAMYLCASSLQEPGEQYFGPGTRLTVT.

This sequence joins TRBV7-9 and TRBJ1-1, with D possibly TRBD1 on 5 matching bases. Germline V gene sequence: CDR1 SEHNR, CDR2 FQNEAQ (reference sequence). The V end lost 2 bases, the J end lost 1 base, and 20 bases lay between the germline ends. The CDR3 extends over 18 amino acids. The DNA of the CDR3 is TGTGCCAGCAGCTTATGGGGTGGGACCGCTCCTTGGAACACTGAAGCTTTCTTT. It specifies CASSLWGGTAPWNTEAFF.

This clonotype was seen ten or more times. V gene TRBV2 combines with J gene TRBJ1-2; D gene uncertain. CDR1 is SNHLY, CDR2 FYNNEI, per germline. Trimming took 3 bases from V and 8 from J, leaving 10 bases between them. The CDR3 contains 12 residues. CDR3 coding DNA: TGTGCCAGCAGTGAGGAGGGAGGCGGCTACACCTTC. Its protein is CASSEEGGGYTF.

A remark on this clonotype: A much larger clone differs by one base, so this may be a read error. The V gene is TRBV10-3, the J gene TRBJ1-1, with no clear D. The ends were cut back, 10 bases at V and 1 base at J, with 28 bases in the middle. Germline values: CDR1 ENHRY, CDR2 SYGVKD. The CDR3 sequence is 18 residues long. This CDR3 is CASSPGGLSAPTNTEAFF. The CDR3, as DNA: TGTGCCAGCAGCCCCGGTGGGCTCTCGGCCCCCACGAACACTGAAGCTTTCTTT.

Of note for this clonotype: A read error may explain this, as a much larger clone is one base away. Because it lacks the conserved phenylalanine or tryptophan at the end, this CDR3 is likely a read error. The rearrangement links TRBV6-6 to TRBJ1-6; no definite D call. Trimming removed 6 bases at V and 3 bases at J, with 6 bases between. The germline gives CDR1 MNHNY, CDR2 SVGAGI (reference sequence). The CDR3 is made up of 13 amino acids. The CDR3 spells CASRDIYNSPLHL. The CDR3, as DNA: TGTGCCAGCAGAGACATCTATAATTCACCCCTCCACCTT.

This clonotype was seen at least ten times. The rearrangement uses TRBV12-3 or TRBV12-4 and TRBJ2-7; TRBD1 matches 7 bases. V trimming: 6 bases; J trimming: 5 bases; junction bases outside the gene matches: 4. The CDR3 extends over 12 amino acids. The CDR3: CASRQGPHEQYF. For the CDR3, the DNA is TGTGCCAGCAGACAGGGGCCCCACGAGCAGTACTTC.

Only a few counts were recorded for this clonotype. CDR3: CASSLASVAGYQETQYF. In DNA form, the CDR3 reads TGTGCCAGCAGCTTAGCGTCGGTAGCGGGGTACCAAGAGACCCAGTACTTC. V gene TRBV7-8 combines with J gene TRBJ2-5; 8 bases fit TRBD2. The CDR3 covers 17 residues. The germline V gene encodes CDR1 SGHVS and CDR2 FQNEAQ. With 0 bases clipped from V and 0 bases from J, the junction kept 6 bases outside the gene matches.

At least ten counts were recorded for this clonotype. In DNA, the CDR3 is TGTGCCAGCAGCCAGGCCCTAGCGGGAGTGAAGACCCAGTACTTC. This codes for CASSQALAGVKTQYF. This chain joins TRBV4-2 and TRBJ2-5, with 10 bases identical to TRBD2. The V gene's germline CDR1 is LGHNA and CDR2 YNFKEQ. The CDR3 consists of 15 residues. V shed 3 bases, J shed 6 bases, and the junction held 7 bases outside the gene matches.

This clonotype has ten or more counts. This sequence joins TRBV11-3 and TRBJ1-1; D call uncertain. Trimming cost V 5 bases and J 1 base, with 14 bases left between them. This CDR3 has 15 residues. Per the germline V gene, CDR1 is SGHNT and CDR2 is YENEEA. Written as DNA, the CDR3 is TGTGCCAGCAGCCCCCCGCGGAGTGGGAACACTGAAGCTTTCTTT. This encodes CASSPPRSGNTEAFF.

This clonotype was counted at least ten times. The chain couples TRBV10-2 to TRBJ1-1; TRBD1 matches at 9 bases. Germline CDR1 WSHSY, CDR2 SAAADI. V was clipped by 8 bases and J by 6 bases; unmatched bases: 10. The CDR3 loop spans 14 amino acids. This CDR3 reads CASVGTGISPEAFF. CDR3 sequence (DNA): TGCGCCAGCGTCGGGACAGGGATTTCCCCTGAAGCTTTCTTT.

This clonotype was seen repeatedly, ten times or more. The DNA for the CDR3 is TGTGCCAGCAGTCGGCCAGGCAACTATCAGCCCCAGCATTTT. Translating gives CASSRPGNYQPQHF. This chain connects TRBV7-2 to TRBJ1-5; D uncertain. The CDR3 length is 14 residues. The V gene lost 6 bases and the J gene lost 5 bases, with 14 bases spanning the gap. CDR1 is SGHTA, CDR2 FQGNSA, per germline. Based on the CDR3 plus reference TRBV7-2 and TRBJ1-5, the full variable domain is GAGVSQSPSNKVTEKGKDVELRCDPISGHTALYWYRQSLGQGLEFLIYFQGNSAPDKSGLPSDRFSAERTGGSVSTLTIQRTQQEDSAVYLCASSRPGNYQPQHFGDGTRLSIL.

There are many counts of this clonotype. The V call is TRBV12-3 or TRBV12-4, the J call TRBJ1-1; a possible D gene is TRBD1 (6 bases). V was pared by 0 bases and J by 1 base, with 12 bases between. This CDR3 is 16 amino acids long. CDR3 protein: CASSLAGRGGNTEAFF. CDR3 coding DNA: TGTGCCAGCAGTTTAGCGGGCAGGGGAGGGAACACTGAAGCTTTCTTT.

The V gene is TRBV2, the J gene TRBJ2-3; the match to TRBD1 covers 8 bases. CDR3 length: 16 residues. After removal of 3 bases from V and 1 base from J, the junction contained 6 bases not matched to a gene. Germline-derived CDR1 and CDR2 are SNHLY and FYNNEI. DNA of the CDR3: TGTGCCAGCAGTGATCCCAGGGGGCGTCGCACAGATACGCAGTATTTT. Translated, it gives CASSDPRGRRTDTQYF.

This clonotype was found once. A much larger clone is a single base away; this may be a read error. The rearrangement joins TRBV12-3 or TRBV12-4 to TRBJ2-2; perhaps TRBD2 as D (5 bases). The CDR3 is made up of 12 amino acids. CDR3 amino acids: CASSPGPGEPFF. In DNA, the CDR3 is TGTGCCAGCAGTCCTGGGCCCGGGGAGCCGTTTTTT.

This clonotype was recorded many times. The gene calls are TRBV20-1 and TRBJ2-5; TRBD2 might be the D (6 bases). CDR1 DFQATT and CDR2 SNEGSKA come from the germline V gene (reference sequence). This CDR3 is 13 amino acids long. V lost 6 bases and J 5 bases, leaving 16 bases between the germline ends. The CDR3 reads CSARRLGGETQYF. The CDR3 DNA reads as TGCAGTGCCCGACGACTAGGAGGGGAGACCCAGTACTTC.

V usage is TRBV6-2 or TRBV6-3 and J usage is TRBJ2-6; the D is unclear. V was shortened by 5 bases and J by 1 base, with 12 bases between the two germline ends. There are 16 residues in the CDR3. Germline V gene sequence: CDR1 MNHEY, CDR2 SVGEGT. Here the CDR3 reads CASSGVWGSGANVLTF. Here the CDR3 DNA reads TGTGCCAGCAGTGGGGTTTGGGGATCTGGGGCCAACGTCCTGACTTTC.

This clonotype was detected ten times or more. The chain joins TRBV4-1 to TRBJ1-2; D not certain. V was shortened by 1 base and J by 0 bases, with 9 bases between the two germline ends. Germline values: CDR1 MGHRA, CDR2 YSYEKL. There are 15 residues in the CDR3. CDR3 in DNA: TGCGCCAGCAGCCAAGTGGCGGGCGCTAACTATGGCTACACCTTC. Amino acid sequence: CASSQVAGANYGYTF.

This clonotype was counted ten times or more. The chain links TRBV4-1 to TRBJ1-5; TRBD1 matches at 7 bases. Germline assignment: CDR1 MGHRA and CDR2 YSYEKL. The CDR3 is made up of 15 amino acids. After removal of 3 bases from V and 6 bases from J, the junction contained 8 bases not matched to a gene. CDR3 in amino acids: CASSHHLQGTQPQHF. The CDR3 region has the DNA TGCGCCAGCAGCCATCACCTACAGGGGACTCAGCCCCAGCATTTT.

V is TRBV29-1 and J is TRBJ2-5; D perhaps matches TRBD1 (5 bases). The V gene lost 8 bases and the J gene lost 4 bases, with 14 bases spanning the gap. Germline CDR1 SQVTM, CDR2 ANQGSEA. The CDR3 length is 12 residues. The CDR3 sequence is CSLAWGRETQYF. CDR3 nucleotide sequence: TGCAGCTTGGCTTGGGGCAGAGAGACCCAGTACTTC.